A single sample gave rise to the 15 T cell receptor beta chains below, sequenced in a study of CD8+ T cells in alopecia areata. RNA extraction and reverse transcription yielded cDNA as sequencing template. Some clones are missing from TCRdb's copy, which holds only in-frame ones; the method was immunoSEQ multiplex PCR. Among about 150,000 clones listed, around three fifths were seen once. Source: CD4+ T cells sorted from blood, taken at week 0. These receptors were taken from a human donor with alopecia areata.

This clone was picked up a small number of times. J is TRBJ2-7 and V is TRBV5-1; possibly TRBD2 for D (6 bases). The CDR3 totals 15 residues. Germline-derived CDR1 and CDR2 are SGHRS and YFSETQ. The V end was cut by 7 bases, the J end by 2 bases, with 19 bases between. CDR3 sequence reads: CASGEAGTSAYEQYF. The CDR3 DNA reads TGCGCCAGCGGCGAGGCGGGAACTTCGGCCTACGAGCAGTACTTC.

This chain links TRBV7-9 with TRBJ1-1; 8 positions agree with TRBD1. The germline V gene has CDR1 SEHNR and CDR2 FQNEAQ (reference sequence). With 6 bases clipped from V and 1 base from J, the junction kept 4 bases outside the gene matches. The CDR3 totals 14 residues. The CDR3 DNA is TGTGCCAGCAGTAGACAGGGGCGGAACACTGAAGCTTTCTTT. Residues: CASSRQGRNTEAFF.

This clone came up once. The chain recombines TRBV30 with TRBJ2-7; D not resolved. V lost 0 bases to trimming and J lost 11 bases, with 17 bases between them. The CDR3 covers 13 residues. Germline CDR1 and CDR2: GTSNPN and SVGIG (reference sequence). This CDR3 is CAWSVLPVPGEYF. The CDR3 DNA follows: TGTGCCTGGAGTGTATTGCCGGTTCCCGGAGAGTACTTC. The full variable domain, completed using reference TRBV30 and TRBJ2-7, is SQTIHQWPATLVQPVGSPLSLECTVEGTSNPNLYWYRQAAGRGLQLLFYSVGIGQISSEVPQNLSASRPQDRQFILSSKKLLLSDSGFYLCAWSVLPVPGEYFGPGTRLTVT.

In regard to this clone: The same CDR3 can be traced to other DNA sequences in this sample. The chain recombines TRBV30 with TRBJ1-2; D not certain. Germline lookup yields CDR1 GTSNPN and CDR2 SVGIG (reference sequence). With 5 bases removed from V and 2 bases from J, the gap between germline ends came to 3 bases. The CDR3 runs 10 residues. CDR3 nucleotide sequence: TGTGCCTGGGGGAACTATGGCTACACCTTC. Amino acids: CAWGNYGYTF.

The chain carries TRBV2 and TRBJ1-6, with a tentative D call TRBD1 (6 bases). CDR3 size: 15 residues. Germline V gene sequence: CDR1 SNHLY, CDR2 FYNNEI. With 7 bases removed from V and 10 bases from J, the gap between germline ends came to 20 bases. CDR3 in amino acids: CASTQDSQGKSPLHF. The CDR3 DNA sequence: TGTGCCAGCACCCAGGACTCCCAGGGGAAATCACCCCTCCACTTT.

The count of this clone is one. The chain has TRBV5-1 and TRBJ1-1, with D maybe TRBD1 (5 bases). Trimming cost V 0 bases and J 0 bases, with 15 bases left between them. Germline lookup yields CDR1 SGHRS and CDR2 YFSETQ. This CDR3 has 17 residues. CDR3 nucleotides: TGCGCCAGCAGCTTGGCCCAGGGATGGGCCATGAACACTGAAGCTTTCTTT. It codes for CASSLAQGWAMNTEAFF.

The chain carries TRBV19 and TRBJ2-1, with 8 bases matching TRBD2. Per the germline V gene, CDR1 is LNHDA and CDR2 is SQIVND (reference sequence). The CDR3 is 15 residues long. With 5 bases clipped from V and 11 bases from J, the junction kept 14 bases outside the gene matches. CDR3 region: CASSPAGLSGTKQFF. The CDR3 DNA is TGTGCCAGTAGTCCGGCCGGACTTAGCGGGACCAAGCAGTTCTTC.

The chain uses TRBV6-1 and TRBJ1-2, with a possible D match to TRBD1 (6 bases). CDR1 is MNHNS and CDR2 is SASEGT in the germline V gene. The CDR3 runs 17 residues. Trimming left V 3 bases short and J 6 bases short, with 23 bases between. The CDR3 region is CASSDPGPGERGDGYTF. The CDR3 DNA reads as TGTGCCAGCAGTGACCCCGGGCCAGGGGAACGCGGTGATGGCTACACCTTC.

The V gene is TRBV7-9, the J gene TRBJ2-5; D uncertain. Between the trimmed V and J ends, which lost 5 bases and 4 bases, there was a span of 14 bases. The CDR3 has 14 amino acids. CDR1 is SEHNR and CDR2 is FQNEAQ in the germline V gene (reference sequence). The CDR3: CASSRDRGGETQYF. The CDR3 coding sequence is TGTGCCAGCAGCCGTGACCGAGGCGGAGAGACCCAGTACTTC.

This clone was observed a single time. The chain uses TRBV25-1 and TRBJ2-2; the match to TRBD2 covers 11 bases. CDR1 is MGHDK and CDR2 is SYGVNS in the germline V gene. The CDR3 is made up of 15 amino acids. J gave up 6 bases and V 4 bases, and 4 bases lay outside the gene matches. The CDR3 DNA sequence: TGTGCCAGCAGTGTTCTAGCGGGGGGCCCCGGGGAGCTGTTTTTT. This sequence encodes CASSVLAGGPGELFF.

The chain combines TRBV2 with TRBJ2-3; a weak D match, TRBD1 (6 bases). From germline, CDR1 is SNHLY and CDR2 FYNNEI. The CDR3 sequence is 17 residues long. Between the trimmed V and J ends, which lost 8 bases and 2 bases, there was a span of 23 bases. The CDR3 sequence is CASSARTAFKLTDTQYF. The CDR3 DNA sequence: TGTGCCAGCTCGGCCCGGACAGCTTTTAAACTCACAGATACGCAGTATTTT.

The CDR3 sequence: CASISSMGTQYF. The CDR3 nucleotides read TGTGCCAGCATTTCTAGCATGGGGACCCAGTACTTC. The genes are TRBV6-1 and TRBJ2-5; D is perhaps TRBD2 (5 bases). V was shortened by 7 bases and J by 7 bases, with 13 bases between the two germline ends. CDR3 length: 12 residues. CDR1 is MNHNS and CDR2 is SASEGT in the germline V gene.

The chain links TRBV4-3 to TRBJ2-1; 10 bases agree with TRBD2. The CDR3 is 14 amino acids. The junction had 6 bases not matched to a gene; V was cut back by 4 bases and J by 9 bases. Germline V gene lookup returns CDR1 LGHNA and CDR2 YSLEER. In DNA form, the CDR3 reads TGCGCCAGCAGCCCGCGGACTAGCGGTGGTGAGCAGTTCTTC. Its protein product is CASSPRTSGGEQFF.

Details on this clone: Other DNA sequences in the same sample also yield this CDR3. This chain links TRBV29-1 with TRBJ1-1; D unresolved. There are 13 residues in the CDR3. The V gene lost 1 base and the J gene lost 0 bases, with 6 bases spanning the gap. Germline CDR1 SQVTM, CDR2 ANQGSEA. CDR3 amino acids: CSVEGRLNTEAFF. CDR3 sequence (DNA): TGCAGCGTTGAAGGGCGCTTGAACACTGAAGCTTTCTTT.

The chain has TRBV6-1 and TRBJ2-5, with D perhaps TRBD1 or TRBD2 (6 bases each). Germline CDR1 and CDR2: MNHNS and SASEGT. The CDR3 is made up of 14 amino acids. Trimming removed 6 bases at V and 2 bases at J, with 13 bases between. This CDR3 reads CASRQGLRQETQYF. CDR3 DNA: TGTGCCAGCAGACAGGGACTCCGGCAAGAGACCCAGTACTTC.